A single sample is the source of the 5 T cell receptor beta chains below, sequenced in a study of T cell responses to AZD1222 COVID-19 vaccine. Profiling relied on immunoSEQ multiplex PCR, and the TCRdb table lists in-frame clones only, not all of them. This repertoire shows some 120,000 clones, over 75% found once; its top ten account for 7.6%. The material sequenced was peripheral blood, taken on day 0 of AZD1222 vaccination. These receptors all stem from an adult in good health.

Regarding this clone: Other DNA sequences in the sample encode the same CDR3. The chain couples TRBV10-1 to TRBJ2-3, with D unclear. Germline loops: CDR1 WNHNN, CDR2 SYGVQD (reference sequence). V lost 3 bases to trimming and J lost 0 bases, with 4 bases between them. The CDR3 length is 13 residues. CDR3 region: CASSDPSTDTQYF. The CDR3 nucleotides read TGCGCCAGCAGTGACCCAAGCACAGATACGCAGTATTTT.

The chain links TRBV10-3 to TRBJ1-5; no firm D call. This CDR3 has 14 amino acids. Germline V gives CDR1 ENHRY, CDR2 SYGVKD. Trimming took 2 bases from V and 2 from J, leaving 7 bases between them. The CDR3 loop is CAISEGVGNQPQHF. DNA of the CDR3: TGTGCCATCAGTGAGGGAGTCGGCAATCAGCCCCAGCATTTT.

V and J are TRBV19 and TRBJ1-1; TRBD1 is a possible D gene (5 bases). Looked up from germline, CDR1 is LNHDA and CDR2 is SQIVND (reference sequence). This CDR3 has 15 residues. Between the trimmed V and J ends, which lost 3 bases and 2 bases, there was a span of 13 bases. DNA of the CDR3: TGTGCCAGTAGTATCTATGGGGGTCTTAACACTGAAGCTTTCTTT. It specifies CASSIYGGLNTEAFF.

The chain links TRBV29-1 to TRBJ2-1, with 8 bases fitting TRBD2. CDR3 length equals 17 residues. Germline V gene sequence: CDR1 SQVTM, CDR2 ANQGSEA. Losses at the gene ends were 3 bases for V and 4 bases for J; bases not matched to a gene: 14. The CDR3 sequence: CSVEGLAGSPGYNEQFF. CDR3 DNA sequence: TGCAGCGTTGAGGGTCTAGCGGGTTCGCCTGGGTACAATGAGCAGTTCTTC.

This rearrangement joins TRBV19 to TRBJ2-3; tentative D call: TRBD2 (6 bases). Trimming removed 4 bases at V and 10 bases at J, with 30 bases between. Germline CDR1 LNHDA, CDR2 SQIVND (reference sequence). CDR3 length equals 18 residues. The DNA of the CDR3 is TGTGCCAGTAGTACCCCTTGGGGACTGCGGGCCCCGCTGGATCCGCAGTATTTT. This sequence encodes CASSTPWGLRAPLDPQYF.